Each of the 5 T cell receptor beta chains below was sequenced from the same sample in a study of blood T cell repertoires in COVID-19. Generated by immunoSEQ multiplex PCR, the TCRdb table keeps only in-frame clones and is missing some. The sample shows 300,000 to 400,000 clones, under 95% of them seen only once. Sequences were obtained from PBMCs or T cells enriched from blood (not recorded which). Source of these receptors: a man aged 60 to 69 who had recovered from COVID-19.

This chain links TRBV7-9 with TRBJ2-3, with 9 bases matching TRBD2. The CDR3 runs 15 residues. V lost 1 base to trimming and J lost 6 bases; unmatched junction nucleotides: 5. Germline CDR1 reads SEHNR; CDR2 reads FQNEAQ (reference sequence). As DNA, the CDR3 is TGTGCCAGCAGCTTAGTAGCGGGGGAGAGGGATACGCAGTATTTT. It specifies CASSLVAGERDTQYF.

The chain recombines TRBV19 with TRBJ1-1, with a weak D call TRBD1 (5 bases). There are 16 residues in the CDR3. Trimming pared 6 bases from V and 3 bases from J, leaving 20 bases between. Germline V gives CDR1 LNHDA, CDR2 SQIVND (reference sequence). CDR3 loop: CASRKGMGFGDTEAFF. The CDR3 DNA follows: TGTGCCAGTAGGAAGGGGATGGGATTTGGGGACACTGAAGCTTTCTTT.

This clone was detected a few times. The DNA of the CDR3 is TGTGCCAGCAGCTTTGGACTGACAACCTCCTACGAGCAGTACTTC. Protein: CASSFGLTTSYEQYF. The rearrangement joins TRBV5-6 to TRBJ2-7; the D gene is possibly TRBD2 (5 bases). The CDR3 has 15 residues. V shed 2 bases and J shed 0 bases, with 12 bases lying between them. The germline V gene has CDR1 SGHDT and CDR2 YYEEEE.

The CDR3 bases are TGTGCCAGCAGTTACAGGGGCGACGCTTTCTTT. Protein product: CASSYRGDAFF. The chain couples TRBV6-5 to TRBJ1-1; a possible D gene is TRBD1 (5 bases). The V gene lost 2 bases and the J gene lost 11 bases, with 9 bases spanning the gap. Germline V lookup: CDR1 MNHEY, CDR2 SVGAGI. This CDR3 contains 11 residues.

This CDR3 reads CASSADAPWGGTYEQYF. In nucleotides, the CDR3 is TGTGCCAGCAGCGCAGACGCCCCGTGGGGGGGAACCTACGAGCAGTACTTC. The rearrangement joins TRBV9 to TRBJ2-7; 7 bases are shared with TRBD2. Unmatched junction bases numbered 14, after V lost 3 bases and J lost 2 bases. CDR1 is SGDLS, CDR2 YYNGEE, per germline. This CDR3 region has 17 residues.